This paragraph reports one T cell receptor (beta chain). Its antigen remains unidentified. These data originate in a study of T cell responses to AZD1222 COVID-19 vaccine. The study, taken as a whole, reports: The donor group comprised mostly white British people and more females; the analysis possibly underestimated clonal diversity. Repertoires were obtained solely post-peak T cell response. Unmutated variant regions are reportedly the target of nearly half of TCRs that are spike-specific.

TCRdb's table, derived via immunoSEQ multiplex PCR, lists solely in-frame clones and lacks some. The sample has about 86,000 clones, about 90% seen once. The V end was cut by 5 bases, the J end by 4 bases, with 12 bases between. This CDR3 spans 13 amino acids. Germline V CDR1 and CDR2: SEHNR, FQNEAQ (reference sequence). V gene TRBV7-9 combines with J gene TRBJ2-7; D gene ambiguous. The source material was peripheral blood, sampled 28 days after the second AZD1222 dose. This sequence was found in an adult who received the AZD1222 COVID-19 vaccine. The CDR3 coding sequence is TGTGCCAGCAGCCCGACCCATGTTTACGAGCAGTACTTC. Translated: CASSPTHVYEQYF.